The rows below give T cell receptor beta chains drawn from one sample of a study of cytomegalovirus exposure and HLA in healthy donors. Profiling relied on immunoSEQ multiplex PCR, and the TCRdb table lists in-frame clones only, not all of them. The sample has around 210,000 clones; roughly four fifths are singletons. Material: PBMCs. The receptors were gathered from a woman aged 40 to 49 in good health and CMV-seronegative. The CDR3 runs from the conserved cysteine through the conserved F or W. The order of the fields is CDR3 protein, CDR3 DNA, J gene, clone size, V gene, D gene. D genes are given only for firm matches. Expanded clones get a size class; other rows say once, few or many, or leave the size out.

CDR3 protein: CASSPRDISGDQPQHF; CDR3 DNA: TGTGCCAGCTCACCAAGGGACATCTCAGGTGATCAGCCCCAGCATTTT; J gene: TRBJ1-5; clone size: few; V gene: TRBV18; D gene: .
CDR3 protein: CASSPPGLSTTRKFF; CDR3 DNA: TGTGCCAGCTCACCCCCGGGACTTTCCACAACACGGAAGTTCTTC; J gene: TRBJ2-1; clone size: .; V gene: TRBV18; D gene: .
CDR3 protein: CASSGRTGGSGNTIYF; CDR3 DNA: TGTGCCAGCAGCGGCAGGACAGGGGGCTCTGGAAACACCATATATTTT; J gene: TRBJ1-3; clone size: .; V gene: TRBV11-2; D gene: TRBD1
CDR3 protein: CASSQQGAYEQYF; CDR3 DNA: TGCGCCAGCAGCCAACAAGGGGCCTACGAGCAGTACTTC; J gene: TRBJ2-7; clone size: .; V gene: TRBV4-1; D gene: .
CDR3 protein: CASSLEMGGVDRAFF; CDR3 DNA: TGCGCCAGCAGCTTGGAAATGGGGGGGGTAGATCGAGCTTTCTTT; J gene: TRBJ1-1; clone size: .; V gene: TRBV5-1; D gene: .
CDR3 protein: CASRDRVSGNTIYF; CDR3 DNA: TGTGCCAGCAGGGACAGGGTCTCTGGAAACACCATATATTTT; J gene: TRBJ1-3; clone size: .; V gene: TRBV2; D gene: TRBD1
CDR3 protein: CASSPRPGGADTEAFF; CDR3 DNA: TGTGCCAGCTCACCTAGGCCAGGGGGCGCGGACACTGAAGCTTTCTTT; J gene: TRBJ1-1; clone size: .; V gene: TRBV18; D gene: TRBD1
CDR3 protein: CASSKTTMDTGELFF; CDR3 DNA: TGTGCCAGCAGTAAGACAACGATGGACACCGGGGAGCTGTTTTTT; J gene: TRBJ2-2; clone size: few; V gene: TRBV6-1; D gene: .
CDR3 protein: CASSFGREVDTEAFF; CDR3 DNA: TGTGCCAGCAGCTTCGGCAGGGAAGTGGACACTGAAGCTTTCTTT; J gene: TRBJ1-1; clone size: few; V gene: TRBV7-9; D gene: .
CDR3 protein: CASSITPGLAHSYEQYF; CDR3 DNA: TGTGCCAGCAGCATTACACCGGGACTAGCGCACTCCTACGAGCAGTACTTC; J gene: TRBJ2-7; clone size: once; V gene: TRBV5-6; D gene: TRBD2
CDR3 protein: CASGLAGYNQPQHF; CDR3 DNA: TGTGCTAGTGGTTTGGCGGGATACAATCAGCCCCAGCATTTT; J gene: TRBJ1-5; clone size: .; V gene: TRBV12-5; D gene: .
CDR3 protein: CASSLSGDSYEQYF; CDR3 DNA: TGCGCCAGCAGTCTCTCCGGGGACTCCTACGAGCAGTACTTC; J gene: TRBJ2-7; clone size: .; V gene: TRBV5-1; D gene: .
CDR3 protein: CASCPSPGTGSGEQYF; CDR3 DNA: TGTGCCAGCTGCCCGTCCCCCGGGACAGGGAGTGGCGAGCAGTACTTC; J gene: TRBJ2-7; clone size: .; V gene: TRBV18; D gene: TRBD1
CDR3 protein: CACTGGYNSPLHF; CDR3 DNA: TGTGCCTGTACAGGGGGTTATAATTCACCCCTCCACTTT; J gene: TRBJ1-6; clone size: .; V gene: TRBV30; D gene: TRBD1
CDR3 protein: CASSLAGTSGRGGNEQFF; CDR3 DNA: TGTGCCAGCAGCTTAGCGGGGACTAGCGGGCGGGGGGGCAATGAGCAGTTCTTC; J gene: TRBJ2-1; clone size: once; V gene: TRBV7-6; D gene: TRBD2
CDR3 protein: CSVAEAEYTIYF; CDR3 DNA: TGCAGCGTTGCCGAAGCGGAATACACCATATATTTT; J gene: TRBJ1-3; clone size: .; V gene: TRBV29-1; D gene: .
CDR3 protein: CASSSGTQETQYF; CDR3 DNA: TGTGCCAGTAGCAGCGGGACCCAAGAGACCCAGTACTTC; J gene: TRBJ2-5; clone size: once; V gene: TRBV19; D gene: TRBD2
CDR3 protein: CASSLTGTDVTTYGYTF; CDR3 DNA: TGTGCCAGCAGCCTTACCGGGACTGACGTGACGACCTATGGCTACACCTTC; J gene: TRBJ1-2; clone size: .; V gene: TRBV9; D gene: .
CDR3 protein: CASTHRTGRNEKLFF; CDR3 DNA: TGTGCCAGCACCCATCGGACAGGGCGGAATGAAAAACTGTTTTTT; J gene: TRBJ1-4; clone size: .; V gene: TRBV27; D gene: TRBD1
CDR3 protein: CASSVDASGRGTDTQYF; CDR3 DNA: TGTGCCAGCAGCGTAGACGCTAGCGGGAGAGGCACAGATACGCAGTATTTT; J gene: TRBJ2-3; clone size: .; V gene: TRBV9; D gene: TRBD2
CDR3 protein: CASSQDLAGGYYEQYF; CDR3 DNA: TGTGCCAGCAGCCAAGATCTGGCGGGAGGATATTACGAGCAGTACTTC; J gene: TRBJ2-7; clone size: once; V gene: TRBV4-2; D gene: TRBD2
CDR3 protein: CASSEYLGQGSNQPQHF; CDR3 DNA: TGTGCCAGCAGTGAATACTTAGGGCAGGGGAGTAACCAGCCCCAGCATTTT; J gene: TRBJ1-5; clone size: .; V gene: TRBV2; D gene: .
CDR3 protein: CASSTATGHYEQYF; CDR3 DNA: TGTGCCAGCAGCACAGCGACAGGCCACTACGAGCAGTACTTC; J gene: TRBJ2-7; clone size: .; V gene: TRBV7-2; D gene: .
CDR3 protein: CASSSGQNEQYF; CDR3 DNA: TGTGCCAGTAGTTCCGGACAGAACGAGCAGTACTTC; J gene: TRBJ2-7; clone size: .; V gene: TRBV19; D gene: .
CDR3 protein: CASSIAANTDTQYF; CDR3 DNA: TGTGCCAGCAGCATAGCGGCAAACACAGATACGCAGTATTTT; J gene: TRBJ2-3; clone size: .; V gene: TRBV25-1; D gene: .
CDR3 protein: CASRSGTGYTEAFF; CDR3 DNA: TGTGCCAGCAGATCCGGGACAGGCTACACTGAAGCTTTCTTT; J gene: TRBJ1-1; clone size: .; V gene: TRBV6-1; D gene: TRBD1
CDR3 protein: CASSLWQGDQPQHF; CDR3 DNA: TGTGCCAGCAGCTTGTGGCAGGGTGATCAGCCCCAGCATTTT; J gene: TRBJ1-5; clone size: .; V gene: TRBV5-4; D gene: .
CDR3 protein: CASSLFLREQFF; CDR3 DNA: TGTGCCAGCAGCTTATTTCTGCGTGAGCAGTTCTTC; J gene: TRBJ2-1; clone size: .; V gene: TRBV7-2; D gene: .
CDR3 protein: CASSMRTGISTDTQYF; CDR3 DNA: TGTGCCAGTAGTATGAGGACAGGTATAAGCACAGATACGCAGTATTTT; J gene: TRBJ2-3; clone size: .; V gene: TRBV19; D gene: TRBD1
CDR3 protein: CASSLYRSVNEQFF; CDR3 DNA: TGCGCCAGCAGCCTTTATAGGAGTGTCAATGAGCAGTTCTTC; J gene: TRBJ2-1; clone size: .; V gene: TRBV5-1; D gene: .
CDR3 protein: CASSKAEGLAGSYEQYF; CDR3 DNA: TGTGCCAGCAGCAAAGCGGAGGGACTAGCGGGTAGCTACGAGCAGTACTTC; J gene: TRBJ2-7; clone size: .; V gene: TRBV21-1; D gene: .
CDR3 protein: CAWSSGPLNEQYF; CDR3 DNA: TGTGCCTGGAGTAGCGGGCCCCTAAACGAGCAGTACTTC; J gene: TRBJ2-7; clone size: few; V gene: TRBV30; D gene: .
CDR3 protein: CASSGDTGYEQYF; CDR3 DNA: TGTGCCAGCAGCGGGGACACAGGGTACGAGCAGTACTTC; J gene: TRBJ2-7; clone size: .; V gene: TRBV25-1; D gene: .
CDR3 protein: CASSLEVAGTVKLFF; CDR3 DNA: TGTGCCAGCAGCTTAGAGGTTGCGGGGACAGTAAAACTGTTTTTT; J gene: TRBJ1-4; clone size: .; V gene: TRBV11-2; D gene: TRBD1
CDR3 protein: CASSFRTSGRSRYEQYF; CDR3 DNA: TGTGCCAGTAGTTTCCGGACTAGCGGGAGATCCCGCTACGAGCAGTACTTC; J gene: TRBJ2-7; clone size: few; V gene: TRBV19; D gene: TRBD2
CDR3 protein: CASSLASSGNTIYF; CDR3 DNA: TGTGCCAGCAGTTTGGCCAGCTCTGGAAACACCATATATTTT; J gene: TRBJ1-3; clone size: once; V gene: TRBV27; D gene: .
CDR3 protein: CASFVTSGSTDTQYF; CDR3 DNA: TGTGCCAGCTTCGTGACAAGTGGTAGCACAGATACGCAGTATTTT; J gene: TRBJ2-3; clone size: .; V gene: TRBV18; D gene: .
CDR3 protein: CSVDGALFQGPSYNEQFF; CDR3 DNA: TGCAGCGTTGATGGAGCTCTATTTCAGGGCCCATCCTACAATGAGCAGTTCTTC; J gene: TRBJ2-1; clone size: .; V gene: TRBV29-1; D gene: .
CDR3 protein: CASSLGVVAGLTDTQYF; CDR3 DNA: TGCGCCAGCAGCTTGGGGGTTGTGGCGGGACTCACAGATACGCAGTATTTT; J gene: TRBJ2-3; clone size: .; V gene: TRBV5-1; D gene: .
CDR3 protein: CASSEARVTDTQYF; CDR3 DNA: TGTGCCAGCAGTGAAGCGCGTGTCACAGATACGCAGTATTTT; J gene: TRBJ2-3; clone size: .; V gene: TRBV6-1; D gene: .
CDR3 protein: CAAYRDSPVYEQYF; CDR3 DNA: TGTGCCGCCTATCGAGACTCTCCTGTATACGAGCAGTACTTC; J gene: TRBJ2-7; clone size: once; V gene: TRBV2; D gene: .
CDR3 protein: CSVVFRQGLNEQYF; CDR3 DNA: TGCAGCGTTGTTTTCCGGCAGGGGCTTAACGAGCAGTACTTC; J gene: TRBJ2-7; clone size: once; V gene: TRBV29-1; D gene: .
CDR3 protein: CASSLNWAAQETQYF; CDR3 DNA: TGTGCCAGCAGCTTAAACTGGGCAGCTCAAGAGACCCAGTACTTC; J gene: TRBJ2-5; clone size: .; V gene: TRBV11-2; D gene: .
CDR3 protein: CATEGAGWPMNTEAFF; CDR3 DNA: TGTGCGACAGAAGGGGCAGGGTGGCCAATGAACACTGAAGCTTTCTTT; J gene: TRBJ1-1; clone size: .; V gene: TRBV13; D gene: .
CDR3 protein: CASKRSAISAGVPEQYF; CDR3 DNA: TGTGCCAGCAAGAGATCTGCCATCTCAGCGGGGGTACCCGAGCAGTACTTC; J gene: TRBJ2-7; clone size: .; V gene: TRBV19; D gene: TRBD2
CDR3 protein: CASSGWDRVHGNTIYF; CDR3 DNA: TGTGCCAGCAGTGGCTGGGACAGGGTACACGGAAACACCATATATTTT; J gene: TRBJ1-3; clone size: .; V gene: TRBV28; D gene: TRBD1
CDR3 protein: CASSLSDRNEKLFF; CDR3 DNA: TGTGCCAGCTCACTATCCGACAGAAATGAAAAACTGTTTTTT; J gene: TRBJ1-4; clone size: .; V gene: TRBV18; D gene: .
CDR3 protein: CASSSYRDPGTEAFF; CDR3 DNA: TGTGCCAGTAGTAGCTACAGGGACCCCGGCACTGAAGCTTTCTTT; J gene: TRBJ1-1; clone size: .; V gene: TRBV19; D gene: .
CDR3 protein: CASSPQHPPTGVTEQYF; CDR3 DNA: TGTGCCAGCAGCCCTCAGCACCCACCTACAGGGGTAACCGAGCAGTACTTC; J gene: TRBJ2-7; clone size: .; V gene: TRBV4-2; D gene: TRBD1
CDR3 protein: CASRTGFYEQYF; CDR3 DNA: TGTGCCAGCCGGACAGGGTTCTACGAGCAGTACTTC; J gene: TRBJ2-7; clone size: .; V gene: TRBV27; D gene: TRBD1
CDR3 protein: CASSIDGDVELGNTIYF; CDR3 DNA: TGTGCCAGTAGTATTGACGGGGATGTTGAGCTTGGAAACACCATATATTTT; J gene: TRBJ1-3; clone size: .; V gene: TRBV19; D gene: .
CDR3 protein: CASSQRGKGMGGTEAFF; CDR3 DNA: TGTGCCAGCTCCCAACGCGGTAAGGGTATGGGGGGCACTGAAGCTTTCTTT; J gene: TRBJ1-1; clone size: .; V gene: TRBV18; D gene: .
CDR3 protein: CASNPGQGPEKLFF; CDR3 DNA: TGTGCCTCGAACCCGGGACAGGGCCCTGAAAAACTGTTTTTT; J gene: TRBJ1-4; clone size: .; V gene: TRBV7-6; D gene: TRBD1
CDR3 protein: CASHRTDRDMNTEAFF; CDR3 DNA: TGCGCCAGCCACCGTACGGACAGGGACATGAACACTGAAGCTTTCTTT; J gene: TRBJ1-1; clone size: .; V gene: TRBV5-1; D gene: TRBD1
CDR3 protein: CASSLEGSEAFF; CDR3 DNA: TGCGCCAGCAGCTTAGAGGGCTCTGAAGCTTTCTTT; J gene: TRBJ1-1; clone size: .; V gene: TRBV5-1; D gene: .